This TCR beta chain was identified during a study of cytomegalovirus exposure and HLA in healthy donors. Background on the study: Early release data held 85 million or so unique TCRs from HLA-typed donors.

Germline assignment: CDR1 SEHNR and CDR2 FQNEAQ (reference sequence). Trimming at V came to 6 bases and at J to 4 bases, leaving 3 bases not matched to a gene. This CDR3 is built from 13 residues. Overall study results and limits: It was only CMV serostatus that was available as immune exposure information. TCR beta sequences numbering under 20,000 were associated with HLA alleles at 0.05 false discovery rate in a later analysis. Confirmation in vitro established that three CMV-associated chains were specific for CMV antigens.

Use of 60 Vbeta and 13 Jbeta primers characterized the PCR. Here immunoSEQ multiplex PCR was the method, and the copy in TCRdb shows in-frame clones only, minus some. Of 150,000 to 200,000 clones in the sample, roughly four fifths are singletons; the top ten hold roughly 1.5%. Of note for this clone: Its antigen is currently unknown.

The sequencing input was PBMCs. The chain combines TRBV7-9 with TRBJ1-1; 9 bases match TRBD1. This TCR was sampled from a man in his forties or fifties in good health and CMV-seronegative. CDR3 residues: CASRRTGVTEAFF. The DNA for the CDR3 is TGTGCCAGCAGACGGACAGGGGTCACTGAAGCTTTCTTT.